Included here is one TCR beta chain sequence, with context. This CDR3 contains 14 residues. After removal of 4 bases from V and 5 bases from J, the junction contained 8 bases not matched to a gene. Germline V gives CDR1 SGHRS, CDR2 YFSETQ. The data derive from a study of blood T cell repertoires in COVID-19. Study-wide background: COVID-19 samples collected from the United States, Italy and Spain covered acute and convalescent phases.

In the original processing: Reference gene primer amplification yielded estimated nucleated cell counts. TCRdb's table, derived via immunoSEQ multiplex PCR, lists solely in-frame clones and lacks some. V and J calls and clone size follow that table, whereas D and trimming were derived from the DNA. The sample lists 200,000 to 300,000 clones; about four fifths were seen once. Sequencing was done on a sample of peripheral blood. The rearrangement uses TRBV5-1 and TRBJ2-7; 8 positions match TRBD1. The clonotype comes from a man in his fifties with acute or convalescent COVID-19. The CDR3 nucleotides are TGCGCCAGCAGCGCCTCAGGGGGCCACGACGAGCAGTACTTC. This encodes CASSASGGHDEQYF.